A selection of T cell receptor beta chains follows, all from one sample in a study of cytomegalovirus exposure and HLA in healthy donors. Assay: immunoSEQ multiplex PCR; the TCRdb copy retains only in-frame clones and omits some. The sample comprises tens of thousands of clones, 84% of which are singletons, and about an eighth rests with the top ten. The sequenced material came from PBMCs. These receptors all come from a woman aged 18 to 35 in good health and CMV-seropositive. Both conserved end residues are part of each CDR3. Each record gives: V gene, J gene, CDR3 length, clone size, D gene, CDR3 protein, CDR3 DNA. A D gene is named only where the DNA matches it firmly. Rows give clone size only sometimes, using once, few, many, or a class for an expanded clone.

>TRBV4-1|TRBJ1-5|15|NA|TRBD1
CASSHPGQGGQPQHF
TGCGCCAGCAGCCATCCGGGACAGGGTGGACAGCCCCAGCATTTT
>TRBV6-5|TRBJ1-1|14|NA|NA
CASSYSRGPIEAFF
TGTGCCAGCAGTTATTCCAGGGGCCCGATAGAAGCTTTCTTT
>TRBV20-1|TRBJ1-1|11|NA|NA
CSTEGWREAFF
TGCAGTACGGAGGGCTGGCGGGAAGCTTTCTTT
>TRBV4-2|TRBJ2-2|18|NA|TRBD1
CASSQDWVDRTNTGELFF
TGTGCCAGCAGCCAAGATTGGGTGGACAGGACGAACACCGGGGAGCTGTTTTTT
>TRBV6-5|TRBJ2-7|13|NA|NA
CASSETVSYEQYF
TGTGCCAGCAGTGAGACAGTCTCATACGAGCAGTACTTC
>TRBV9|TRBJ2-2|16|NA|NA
CASSVGTGGDTGELFF
TGTGCCAGCAGCGTAGGTACAGGGGGGGACACCGGGGAGCTGTTTTTT
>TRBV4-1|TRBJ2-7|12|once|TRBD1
CASPGTGYEQYF
TGCGCCAGCCCCGGGACAGGCTACGAGCAGTACTTC
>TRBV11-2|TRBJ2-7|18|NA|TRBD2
CASSPIGRVAGEKYEQYF
TGTGCCAGCAGCCCAATTGGGAGGGTGGCGGGGGAGAAGTACGAGCAGTACTTC
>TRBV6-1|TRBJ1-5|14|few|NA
CASSDSLSNQPQHF
TGTGCCAGCAGTGATAGTCTCAGCAATCAGCCCCAGCATTTT
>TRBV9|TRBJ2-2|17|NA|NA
CASSLRPGGPVGGELFF
TGTGCCAGCAGCCTCAGACCCGGGGGGCCGGTTGGCGGGGAGCTGTTTTTT
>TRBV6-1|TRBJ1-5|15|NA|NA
CASSELRGSNQPQHF
TGTGCCAGCAGTGAACTTCGGGGAAGCAATCAGCCCCAGCATTTT
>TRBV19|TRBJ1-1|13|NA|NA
CASSIRVNTEAFF
TGTGCCAGTAGTATTCGGGTGAACACTGAAGCTTTCTTT
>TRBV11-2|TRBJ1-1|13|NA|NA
CASSLQQNTEAFF
TGTGCCAGCAGCTTACAACAGAACACTGAAGCTTTCTTT
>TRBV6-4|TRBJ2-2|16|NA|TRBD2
CASSDSGTSDTGELFF
TGTGCCAGCAGTGACAGCGGGACTAGCGACACCGGGGAGCTGTTTTTT
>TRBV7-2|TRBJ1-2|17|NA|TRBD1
CASSEEATGGLLYGYTF
TGTGCCAGCAGCGAAGAGGCGACAGGGGGCCTGCTCTATGGCTACACCTTC
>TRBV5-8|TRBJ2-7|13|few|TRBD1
CASSLGPRGEQYF
TGTGCCAGCAGCTTAGGGCCCAGGGGGGAGCAGTACTTC
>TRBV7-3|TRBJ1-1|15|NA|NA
CASSPSVGQYTEAFF
TGTGCCAGCTCCCCGTCAGTAGGACAGTACACTGAAGCTTTCTTT
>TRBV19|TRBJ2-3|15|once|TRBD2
CASSISGGSTDTQYF
TGTGCCAGTAGTATCAGCGGGGGTAGCACAGATACGCAGTATTTT
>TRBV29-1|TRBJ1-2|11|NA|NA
CSVLGGNGYTF
TGCAGCGTCCTGGGGGGGAATGGCTACACCTTC
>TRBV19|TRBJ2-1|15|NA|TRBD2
CASNWDSGGYNEQFF
TGTGCCTCTAATTGGGATAGCGGGGGATACAATGAGCAGTTCTTC
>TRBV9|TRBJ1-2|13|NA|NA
CASSVAGWYGYTF
TGTGCCAGCAGCGTAGCCGGGTGGTATGGCTACACCTTC
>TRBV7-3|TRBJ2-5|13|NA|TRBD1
CASSSQGTQTQYF
TGTGCCAGCAGCTCACAGGGGACGCAGACCCAGTACTTC
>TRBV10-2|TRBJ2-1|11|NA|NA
CASSEMAEQFF
TGCGCCAGCAGTGAGATGGCAGAGCAGTTCTTC
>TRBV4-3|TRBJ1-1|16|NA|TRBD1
CASSRRDRGRGTEAFF
TGCGCCAGCAGCCGTAGGGACAGGGGGCGCGGGACTGAAGCTTTCTTT
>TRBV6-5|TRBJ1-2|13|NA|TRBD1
CASSYGTGDGHTF
TGTGCCAGCAGTTACGGGACAGGAGATGGCCACACCTTC
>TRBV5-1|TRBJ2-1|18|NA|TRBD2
CASSLAHLASGGYNEQFF
TGCGCCAGCAGCTTGGCCCACCTCGCTAGCGGGGGCTACAATGAGCAGTTCTTC
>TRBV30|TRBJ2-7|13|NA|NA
CAWREDAPYEQYF
TGTGCCTGGAGGGAGGACGCTCCCTACGAGCAGTACTTC
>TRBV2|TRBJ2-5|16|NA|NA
CASSEFLARGGETQYF
TGTGCCAGCAGTGAGTTTCTAGCCCGAGGGGGTGAGACCCAGTACTTC
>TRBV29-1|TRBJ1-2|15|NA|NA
CSVALSRGTPYGYTF
TGCAGCGTGGCCCTCTCTCGGGGAACCCCGTATGGCTACACCTTC
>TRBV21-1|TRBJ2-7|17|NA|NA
CASSKADDMGFQDEQYF
TGTGCCAGCAGCAAAGCCGACGACATGGGCTTTCAGGACGAGCAGTACTTC
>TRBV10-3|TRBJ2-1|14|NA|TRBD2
CAITLAGGHNEQFF
TGTGCCATCACCCTAGCGGGGGGGCACAATGAGCAGTTCTTC
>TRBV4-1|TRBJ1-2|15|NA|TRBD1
CASSRPGQRRGGYTF
TGCGCCAGCAGCCGTCCGGGACAGAGGCGCGGTGGCTACACCTTC
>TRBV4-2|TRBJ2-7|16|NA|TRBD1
CASSRQPGQASYEQYF
TGTGCCAGCAGCCGACAGCCGGGACAGGCATCCTACGAGCAGTACTTC
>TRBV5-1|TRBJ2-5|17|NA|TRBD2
CASSEGTSGGPSETQYF
TGCGCCAGCAGCGAGGGGACTAGCGGGGGGCCGTCAGAGACCCAGTACTTC
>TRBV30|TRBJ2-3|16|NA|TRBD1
CACNPAQGANSDTQYF
TGTGCCTGCAACCCCGCTCAGGGGGCGAACTCAGATACGCAGTATTTT
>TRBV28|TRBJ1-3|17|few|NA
CASSAIDRILSGNTIYF
TGTGCCAGCAGTGCTATTGACAGGATCCTCTCTGGAAACACCATATATTTT
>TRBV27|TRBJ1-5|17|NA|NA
CASSLRGADSLNQPQHF
TGTGCCAGCAGTTTACGGGGGGCGGACAGCCTCAATCAGCCCCAGCATTTT
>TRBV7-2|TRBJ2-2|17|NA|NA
CASSLVVGRGNTGELFF
TGTGCCAGCAGCTTAGTGGTCGGGCGGGGTAACACCGGGGAGCTGTTTTTT
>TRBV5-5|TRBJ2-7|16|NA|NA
CASSLEGGTGTSEQYF
TGTGCCAGCAGCTTGGAGGGGGGGACAGGCACTTCCGAGCAGTACTTC
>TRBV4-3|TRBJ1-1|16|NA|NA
CASSQGTGPMNTEAFF
TGCGCCAGCAGCCAAGGAACGGGTCCCATGAACACTGAAGCTTTCTTT
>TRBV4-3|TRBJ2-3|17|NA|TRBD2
CASSQDSTSDSTDTQYF
TGCGCCAGCAGCCAAGATTCCACTAGCGACAGCACAGATACGCAGTATTTT
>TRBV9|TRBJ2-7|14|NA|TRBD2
CASSVSGGRGEQYF
TGTGCCAGCAGCGTTTCCGGGGGGAGAGGCGAGCAGTACTTC
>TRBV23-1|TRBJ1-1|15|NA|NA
CASSQSSTGNTEAFF
TGCGCCAGCAGTCAATCATCTACAGGAAACACTGAAGCTTTCTTT
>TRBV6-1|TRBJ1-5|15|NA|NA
CASSEGDINNQPQHF
TGTGCCAGCAGTGAGGGGGACATTAACAATCAGCCCCAGCATTTT
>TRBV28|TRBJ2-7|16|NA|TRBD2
CASSFSYGGARYEQYF
TGTGCCAGCAGTTTTTCCTACGGGGGGGCCCGATACGAGCAGTACTTC
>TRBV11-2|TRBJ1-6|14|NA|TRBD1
CASRKQGYNSPLHF
TGTGCCAGCAGAAAACAGGGGTATAATTCACCCCTCCACTTT
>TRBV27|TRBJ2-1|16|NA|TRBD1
CASSPTGISSYNEQFF
TGTGCCAGCAGTCCGACAGGGATTAGCTCCTACAATGAGCAGTTCTTC
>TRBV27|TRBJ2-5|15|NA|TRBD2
CASSSDTSGQETQYF
TGTGCCAGCAGTTCCGATACTAGCGGGCAAGAGACCCAGTACTTC